This TCR beta chain was found in a study of blood T cell repertoires in COVID-19. About the study: COVID-19 samples collected from the United States, Italy and Spain covered acute and convalescent phases. T cells, B-cell-depleted T cells, or PBMCs provided the cDNA or gDNA that served as material.

J was trimmed by 3 bases and V by 5 bases; bases with no gene match: 16. CDR3 size: 19 residues. The germline V gene encodes CDR1 MNHNY and CDR2 SVGAGI (reference sequence). In the authors' workflow: Reference gene primer amplification gave nucleated cell count estimates. Clones were read by immunoSEQ multiplex PCR, and TCRdb kept only the in-frame ones, dropping some. The V and J calls and clone size come from that table; D and trimming were worked out from the DNA. The sample carries 310,000 or so clones, about 87% recorded once. V is TRBV6-6 and J is TRBJ1-4; 9 bases match TRBD1. What was sequenced was peripheral blood. This clonotype was obtained from a man aged 65 to 79 with acute or convalescent COVID-19. The CDR3 protein is CASSLLGTGGQPANEKLFF. The CDR3 coding sequence is TGTGCCAGCAGTCTCCTCGGCACAGGGGGCCAGCCGGCTAATGAAAAACTGTTTTTT.